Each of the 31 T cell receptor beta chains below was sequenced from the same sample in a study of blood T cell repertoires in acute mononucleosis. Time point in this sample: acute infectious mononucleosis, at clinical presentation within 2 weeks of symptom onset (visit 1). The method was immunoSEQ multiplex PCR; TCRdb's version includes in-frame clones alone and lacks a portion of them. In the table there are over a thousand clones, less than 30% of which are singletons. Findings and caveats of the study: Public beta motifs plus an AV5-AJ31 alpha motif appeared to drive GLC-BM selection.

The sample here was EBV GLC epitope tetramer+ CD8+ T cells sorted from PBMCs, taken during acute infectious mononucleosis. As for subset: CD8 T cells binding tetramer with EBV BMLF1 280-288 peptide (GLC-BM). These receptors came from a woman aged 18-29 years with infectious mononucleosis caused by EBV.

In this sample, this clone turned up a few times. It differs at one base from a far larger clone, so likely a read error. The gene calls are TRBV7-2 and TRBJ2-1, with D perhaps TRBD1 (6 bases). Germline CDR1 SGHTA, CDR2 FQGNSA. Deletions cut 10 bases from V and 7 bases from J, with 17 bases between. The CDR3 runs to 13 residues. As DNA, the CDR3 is TGTGCCAACGAAGCTCCACAGGGTAATGAGCAGTTCTTC. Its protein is CANEAPQGNEQFF.

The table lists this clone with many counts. CDR3: CASSLAHKAGGNEQFF. The CDR3 DNA reads as TGTGCCAGCAGCTTAGCCCATAAAGCGGGAGGCAATGAGCAGTTCTTC. The V gene is TRBV5-5, the J gene TRBJ2-1; TRBD2 aligns across 9 bases. V dropped 2 bases and J dropped 6; count of bases not matched to a gene: 9. The CDR3 consists of 16 residues. Germline V gives CDR1 SGHKS, CDR2 YYEKEE (reference sequence).

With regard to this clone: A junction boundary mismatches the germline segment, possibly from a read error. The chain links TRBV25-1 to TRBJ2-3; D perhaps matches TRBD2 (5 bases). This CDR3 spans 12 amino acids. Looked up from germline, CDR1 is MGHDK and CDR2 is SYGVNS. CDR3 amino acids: CSSSGARDTLYF. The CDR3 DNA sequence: TGTTCCAGCAGTGGTGCCCGGGATACGCTGTATTTT.

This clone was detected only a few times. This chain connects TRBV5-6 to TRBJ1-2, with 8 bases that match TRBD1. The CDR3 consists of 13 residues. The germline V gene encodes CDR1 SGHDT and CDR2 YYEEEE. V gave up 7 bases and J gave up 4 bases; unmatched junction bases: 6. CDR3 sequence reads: CASALTGGYGYTF. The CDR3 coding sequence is TGTGCCAGCGCCTTAACAGGGGGCTATGGCTACACCTTC. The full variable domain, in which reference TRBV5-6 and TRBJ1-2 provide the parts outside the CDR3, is DAGVTQSPTHLIKTRGQQVTLRCSPKSGHDTVSWYQQALGQGPQFIFQYYEEEERQRGNFPDRFSGHQFPNYSSELNVNALLLGDSALYLCASALTGGYGYTFGSGTRLTVV.

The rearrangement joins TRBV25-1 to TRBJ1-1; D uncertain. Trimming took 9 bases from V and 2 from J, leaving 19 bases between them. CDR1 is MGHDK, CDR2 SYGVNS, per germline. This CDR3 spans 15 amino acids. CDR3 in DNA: TGTGCCAGTAGCGGGATGGAGACCCTCAACACTGAAGCTTTCTTT. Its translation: CASSGMETLNTEAFF.

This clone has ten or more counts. Here the CDR3 reads CASTDGTILPNEQFF. As DNA, the CDR3 is TGTGCCAGCACCGACGGGACTATTCTCCCCAATGAGCAGTTCTTC. V is TRBV7-3 and J is TRBJ2-1; 7 positions agree with TRBD2. V lost 7 bases and J lost 6; bases outside the gene matches: 12. Germline loops: CDR1 SGHTA, CDR2 FQGTGA. This CDR3 is built from 15 residues.

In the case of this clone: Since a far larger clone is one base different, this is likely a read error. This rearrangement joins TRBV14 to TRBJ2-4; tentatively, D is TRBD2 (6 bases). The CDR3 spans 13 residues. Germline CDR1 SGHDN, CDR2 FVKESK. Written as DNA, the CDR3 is TGTGCCAGGAGCCAGTCTCCCGGGGGCATTCAGTACTTC. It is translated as CARSQSPGGIQYF.

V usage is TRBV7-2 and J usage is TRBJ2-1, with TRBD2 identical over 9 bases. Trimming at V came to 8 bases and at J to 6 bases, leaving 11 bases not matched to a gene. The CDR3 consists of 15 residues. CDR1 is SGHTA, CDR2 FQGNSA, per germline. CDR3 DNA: TGTGCCAGCTTAGCCCATAAAGCGGGAGGCAATGAGCAGTTCTTC. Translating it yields CASLAHKAGGNEQFF.

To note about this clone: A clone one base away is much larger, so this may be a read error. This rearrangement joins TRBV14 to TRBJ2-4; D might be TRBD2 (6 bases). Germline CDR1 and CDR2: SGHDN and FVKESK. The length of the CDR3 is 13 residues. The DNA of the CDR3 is TGTGCCCGCAGCCAGGCTCCCGGGGGCATTCAGTACTTC. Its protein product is CARSQAPGGIQYF.

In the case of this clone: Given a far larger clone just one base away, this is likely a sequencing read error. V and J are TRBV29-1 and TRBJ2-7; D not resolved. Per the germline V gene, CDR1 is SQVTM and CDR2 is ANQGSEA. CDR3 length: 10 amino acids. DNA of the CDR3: TGCAGAGTTGAAAGCGACGAGCAGTACTTC. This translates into CRVESDEQYF.

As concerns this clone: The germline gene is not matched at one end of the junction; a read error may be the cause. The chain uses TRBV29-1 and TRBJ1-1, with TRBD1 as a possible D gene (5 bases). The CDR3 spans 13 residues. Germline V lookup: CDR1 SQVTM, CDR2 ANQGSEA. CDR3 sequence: CCVGGLANSEAFF. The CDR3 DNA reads TGCTGCGTGGGGGGACTGGCGAACTCTGAAGCTTTCTTT.

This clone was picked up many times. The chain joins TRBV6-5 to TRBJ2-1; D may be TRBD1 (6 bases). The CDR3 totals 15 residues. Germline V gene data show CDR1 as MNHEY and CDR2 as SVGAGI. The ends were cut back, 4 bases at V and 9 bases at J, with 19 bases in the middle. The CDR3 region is CASSLTPTGVGEQFF. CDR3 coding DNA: TGTGCCAGCAGTTTGACCCCGACAGGAGTCGGTGAGCAGTTCTTC.

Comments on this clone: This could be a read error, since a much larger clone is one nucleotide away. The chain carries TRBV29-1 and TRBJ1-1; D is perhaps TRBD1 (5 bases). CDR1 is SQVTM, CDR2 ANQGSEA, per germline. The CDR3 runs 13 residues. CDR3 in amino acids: CSVGGEANTVAFF. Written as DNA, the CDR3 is TGCAGCGTGGGGGGAGAGGCGAACACTGTAGCTTTCTTT.

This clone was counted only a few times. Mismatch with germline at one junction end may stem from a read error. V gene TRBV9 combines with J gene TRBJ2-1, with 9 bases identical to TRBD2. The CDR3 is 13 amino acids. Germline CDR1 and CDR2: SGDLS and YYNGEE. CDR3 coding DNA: TGTGCCTGCAGCGTAGGCGGGGGGGATGAGCAGTTCTTC. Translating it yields CACSVGGGDEQFF.

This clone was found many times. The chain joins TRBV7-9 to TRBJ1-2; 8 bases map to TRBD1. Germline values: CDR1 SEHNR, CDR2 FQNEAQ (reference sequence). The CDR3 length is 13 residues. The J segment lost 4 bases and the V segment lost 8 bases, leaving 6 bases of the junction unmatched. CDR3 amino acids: CASALTGGYGYTF. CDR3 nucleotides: TGTGCCAGCGCCTTAACAGGGGGCTATGGCTACACCTTC.

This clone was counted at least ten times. In DNA, the CDR3 is TGTGCCAGCAGTGCCGGACAGGTACAACCCGGGGAGCTGTTTTTT. Protein: CASSAGQVQPGELFF. V is TRBV9 and J is TRBJ2-2; 7 bases align to TRBD1. The CDR3 is 15 amino acids. V dropped 5 bases and J dropped 6; count of bases not matched to a gene: 10. Germline V gives CDR1 SGDLS, CDR2 YYNGEE.

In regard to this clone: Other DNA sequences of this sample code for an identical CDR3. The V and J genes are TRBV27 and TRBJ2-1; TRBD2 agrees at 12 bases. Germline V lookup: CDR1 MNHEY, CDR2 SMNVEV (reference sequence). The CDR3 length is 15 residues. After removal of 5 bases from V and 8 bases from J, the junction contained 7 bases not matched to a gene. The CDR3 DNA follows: TGTGCCAGCAGTCCGACTAGCGGGAGTGTCTATGAGCAGTTCTTC. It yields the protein CASSPTSGSVYEQFF.

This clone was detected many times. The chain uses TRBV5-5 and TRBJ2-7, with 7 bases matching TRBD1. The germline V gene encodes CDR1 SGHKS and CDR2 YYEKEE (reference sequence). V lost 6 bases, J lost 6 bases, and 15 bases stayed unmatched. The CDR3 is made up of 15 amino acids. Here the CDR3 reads CASNLGQILPGEQYF. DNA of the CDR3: TGTGCCAGCAACCTGGGACAGATCCTGCCGGGCGAGCAGTACTTC.

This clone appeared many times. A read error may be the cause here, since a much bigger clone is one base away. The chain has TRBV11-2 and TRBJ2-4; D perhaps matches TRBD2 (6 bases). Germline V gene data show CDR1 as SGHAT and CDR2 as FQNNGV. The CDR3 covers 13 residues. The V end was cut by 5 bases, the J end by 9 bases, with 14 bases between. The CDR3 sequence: CASSQSPGGIQYF. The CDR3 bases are TGTGCCAGCAGCCAGTCTCCCGGGGGCATTCAGTACTTC.

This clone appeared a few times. The CDR3 coding sequence is TGTGCCAGCAACCTGGGACAGATCCTGCCGGGCGAGCAGTACTTC. It specifies CASNLGQILPGEQYF. The chain carries TRBV2 and TRBJ2-7; 7 nucleotides line up with TRBD1. V lost 7 bases, J lost 6 bases, and 15 bases stayed unmatched. The germline V gene encodes CDR1 SNHLY and CDR2 FYNNEI. CDR3 length: 15 amino acids.

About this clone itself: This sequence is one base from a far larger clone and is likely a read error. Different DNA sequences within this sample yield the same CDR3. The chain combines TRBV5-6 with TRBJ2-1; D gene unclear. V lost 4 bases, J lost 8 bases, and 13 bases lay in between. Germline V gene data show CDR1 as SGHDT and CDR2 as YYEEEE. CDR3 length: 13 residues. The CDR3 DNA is TGTGCCAGCAGCGTAGCAGGTGGGGATGAGCAGTTCTTC. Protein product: CASSVAGGDEQFF.

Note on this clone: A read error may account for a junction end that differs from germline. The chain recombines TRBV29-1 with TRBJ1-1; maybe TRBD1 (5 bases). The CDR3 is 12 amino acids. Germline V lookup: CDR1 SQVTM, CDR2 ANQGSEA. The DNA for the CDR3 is TGCAGCGTGGGGGAACAGGCGAACACTGAAGCTTTT. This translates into CSVGEQANTEAF.

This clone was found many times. CDR3: CASNLGQILPGIQYF. The CDR3 DNA reads TGTGCCAGCAACCTGGGACAGATCCTGCCGGGCATTCAGTACTTC. The rearrangement joins TRBV7-2 to TRBJ2-4; TRBD1 matches at 7 bases. The germline gives CDR1 SGHTA, CDR2 FQGNSA. This CDR3 contains 15 residues. J gave up 9 bases and V 7 bases, and 15 bases lay outside the gene matches.

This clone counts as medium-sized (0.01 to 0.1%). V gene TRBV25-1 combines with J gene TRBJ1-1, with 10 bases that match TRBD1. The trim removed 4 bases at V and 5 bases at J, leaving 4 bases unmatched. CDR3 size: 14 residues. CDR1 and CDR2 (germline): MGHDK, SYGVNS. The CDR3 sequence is CASSGDRGVTEAFF. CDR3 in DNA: TGTGCCAGCAGTGGGGACAGGGGAGTTACTGAAGCTTTCTTT.

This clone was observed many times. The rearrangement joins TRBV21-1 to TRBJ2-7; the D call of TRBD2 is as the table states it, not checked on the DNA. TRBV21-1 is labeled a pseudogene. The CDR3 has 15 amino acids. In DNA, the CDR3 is TGTGCCAGCAGCTCGACTAGCGGGAGTATTTACGAGCAGTACTTC. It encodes CASSSTSGSIYEQYF.

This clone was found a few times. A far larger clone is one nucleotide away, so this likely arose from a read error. The CDR3 region is CASSSMNTEAFF. The DNA of the CDR3 is TGTGCCAGCAGCTCGATGAACACTGAAGCTTTCTTT. This sequence joins TRBV5-3 and TRBJ1-1; D is uncertain. TRBV5-3 is sorted into the ORF group, with uncertain function. CDR3 length equals 12 residues.

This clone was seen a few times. The CDR3: CSVETSGTIYNEQFF. Written as DNA, the CDR3 is TGCAGCGTAGAGACTAGCGGGACAATATACAATGAGCAGTTCTTC. This chain links TRBV29-1 with TRBJ2-4, with TRBD2 matching 11 bases. The assigned J gene may be wrong: the sequence end matches TRBJ2-1 better. The CDR3 has 15 amino acids. Germline V CDR1 and CDR2: SQVTM, ANQGSEA.

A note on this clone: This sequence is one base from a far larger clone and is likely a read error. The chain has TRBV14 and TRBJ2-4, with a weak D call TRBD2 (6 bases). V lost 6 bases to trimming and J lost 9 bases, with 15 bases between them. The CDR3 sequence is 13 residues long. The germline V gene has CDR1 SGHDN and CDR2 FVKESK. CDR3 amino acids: CASRQSPGGIQYF. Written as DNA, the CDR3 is TGTGCCAGCAGACAGTCTCCCGGGGGCATTCAGTACTTC.

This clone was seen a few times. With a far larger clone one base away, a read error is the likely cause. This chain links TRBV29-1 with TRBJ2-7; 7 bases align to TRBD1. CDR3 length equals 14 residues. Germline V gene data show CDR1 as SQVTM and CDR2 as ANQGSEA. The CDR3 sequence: CRVASTGLTYEQYF. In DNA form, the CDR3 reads TGCAGGGTCGCATCGACAGGGTTGACCTACGAGCAGTACTTC.

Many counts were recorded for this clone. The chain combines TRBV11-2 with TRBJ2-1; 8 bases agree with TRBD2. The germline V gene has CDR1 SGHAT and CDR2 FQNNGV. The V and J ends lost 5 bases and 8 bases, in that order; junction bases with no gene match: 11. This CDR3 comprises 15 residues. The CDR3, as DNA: TGTGCCAGCAGCCCGACCAGCGGGAGTGTCTATGAGCAGTTCTTC. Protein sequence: CASSPTSGSVYEQFF.

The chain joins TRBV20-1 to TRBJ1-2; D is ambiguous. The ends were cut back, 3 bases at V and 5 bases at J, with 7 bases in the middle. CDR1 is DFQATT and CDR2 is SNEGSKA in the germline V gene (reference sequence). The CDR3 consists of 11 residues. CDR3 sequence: CSAREMYGYTF. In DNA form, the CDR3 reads TGCAGTGCTAGGGAAATGTATGGCTACACCTTC.